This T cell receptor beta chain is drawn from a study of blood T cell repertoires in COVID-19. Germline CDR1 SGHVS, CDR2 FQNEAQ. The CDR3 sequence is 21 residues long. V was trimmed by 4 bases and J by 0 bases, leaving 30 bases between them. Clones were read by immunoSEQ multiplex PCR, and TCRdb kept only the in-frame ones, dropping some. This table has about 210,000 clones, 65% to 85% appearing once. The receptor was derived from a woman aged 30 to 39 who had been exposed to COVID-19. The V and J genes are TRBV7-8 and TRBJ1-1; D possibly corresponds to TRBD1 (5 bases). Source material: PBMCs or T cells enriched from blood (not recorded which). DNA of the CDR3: TGTGCCAGCAGCTCCCGATCGACCGAATCACTGACAGTACGAATGAACACTGAAGCTTTCTTT. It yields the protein CASSSRSTESLTVRMNTEAFF.